The table lists the clone carrying this T cell receptor (beta chain) with many counts. Its specificity is not known. This specimen belongs to a study of early T cells in non-severe SARS-CoV-2 infection. Study-wide context: With bulk RNA from unsorted whole blood as input, sequencing yielded unpaired chains. General study findings and limits: Matches to VDJdb favored anti-spike CD8 responses and missed private and CD4 specificities.

The CDR3 covers 16 residues. Trimming took 3 bases from V and 1 from J; bases not matched to a gene: 10. Germline CDR1 and CDR2: DFQATT and SNEGSKA (reference sequence). Each CDR3 protein gets one entry after TCRdb re-called the 5' RACE reads with MiXCR. The sample contains about 47,000 distinct CDR3 sequences, roughly 9.6% of which appear only once. V is TRBV20-1 and J is TRBJ2-5; 8 bases fit TRBD2. Input material: whole blood. This sequence was found in an adult who was a healthcare worker with PCR-confirmed SARS-CoV-2 infection or an uninfected control (not recorded which). The CDR3 loop is CSASLTSGSLQETQYF. CDR3 sequence (DNA): TGCAGTGCTAGTTTAACTAGCGGCTCCCTCCAAGAGACCCAGTACTTC.